These 9 T cell receptor beta chains came from one sample sequenced in a study of blood T cell repertoires in COVID-19. Clones were read by immunoSEQ multiplex PCR, and TCRdb kept only the in-frame ones, dropping some. The data hold 150,000 to 180,000 clones, with 85% to 90% observed a single time. Sequencing was done on a sample of peripheral blood. The receptors come from a woman aged 40 to 49 with acute or convalescent COVID-19.

V is TRBV5-5 and J is TRBJ2-1, with TRBD1 as a possible D gene (6 bases). This CDR3 contains 13 residues. CDR1 SGHKS and CDR2 YYEKEE come from the germline V gene (reference sequence). Trimming left V 4 bases short and J 8 bases short, with 13 bases between. As DNA, the CDR3 is TGTGCCAGCAGCGCACAGGGTACGGATGAGCAGTTCTTC. Residues: CASSAQGTDEQFF. Filled out from reference TRBV5-5 and TRBJ2-1, the complete variable domain reads DAGVTQSPTHLIKTRGQQVTLRCSPISGHKSVSWYQQVLGQGPQFIFQYYEKEERGRGNFPDRFSARQFPNYSSELNVNALLLGDSALYLCASSAQGTDEQFFGPGTRLTVL.

The gene calls are TRBV9 and TRBJ2-1; TRBD2 agrees at 8 bases. V trimming: 0 bases; J trimming: 2 bases; junction bases outside the gene matches: 13. This CDR3 has 19 amino acids. CDR1 and CDR2 (germline): SGDLS, YYNGEE. The CDR3 DNA sequence: TGTGCCAGCAGCGTAGCCCCGATTGGGACTAGAACTACCTACAATGAGCAGTTCTTC. Protein: CASSVAPIGTRTTYNEQFF. Using reference TRBV9 and TRBJ2-1 for the parts outside the CDR3, the full variable domain is DSGVTQTPKHLITATGQRVTLRCSPRSGDLSVYWYQQSLDQGLQFLIQYYNGEERAKGNILERFSAQQFPDLHSELNLSSLELGDSALYFCASSVAPIGTRTTYNEQFFGPGTRLTVL.

J is TRBJ2-3 and V is TRBV4-2; 14 bases agree with TRBD2. Germline V CDR1 and CDR2: LGHNA, YNFKEQ. The CDR3 loop spans 18 amino acids. V shed 6 bases, J shed 4 bases, and the junction held 12 bases outside the gene matches. The CDR3 reads CASRGGTSGSWGPDTQYF. The CDR3 DNA sequence: TGTGCCAGCAGGGGCGGGACTAGCGGGAGCTGGGGTCCAGATACGCAGTATTTT.

This chain connects TRBV27 to TRBJ1-6; D gene unclear. Germline V gene lookup returns CDR1 MNHEY and CDR2 SMNVEV (reference sequence). The CDR3 runs 15 residues. V lost 0 bases to trimming and J lost 9 bases, with 12 bases between them. The CDR3 sequence is CASSLSLGGGSPLHF. The CDR3, as DNA: TGTGCCAGCAGTTTATCCCTCGGTGGCGGTTCACCCCTCCACTTT.

The rearrangement uses TRBV18 and TRBJ1-4; D remains unclear. The V gene lost 3 bases and the J gene lost 8 bases, with 19 bases spanning the gap. CDR1 and CDR2 from the germline V gene are KGHSH and LQKENI. The CDR3 has 16 residues. This CDR3 reads CASSPMLTVSREKLFF. The CDR3 nucleotides are TGTGCCAGCTCACCTATGCTGACCGTTTCGAGGGAAAAACTGTTTTTT. The entire variable domain, with the rest obtained from reference TRBV18 and TRBJ1-4, is as follows: NAGVMQNPRHLVRRRGQEARLRCSPMKGHSHVYWYRQLPEEGLKFMVYLQKENIIDESGMPKERFSAEFPKEGPSILRIQQVVRGDSAAYFCASSPMLTVSREKLFFGSGTQLSVL.

The V gene is TRBV3-1 (or the pseudogene TRBV3-2), the J gene TRBJ2-3; D is possibly TRBD1 (5 bases). V was cut by 0 bases and J by 0 bases, with 10 bases left in between. CDR3 length: 16 residues. Germline lookup yields CDR1 LGHDT and CDR2 YNNKEL (reference sequence). The CDR3 nucleotides are TGTGCCAGCAGCCAAGAGTGGGGCCTAAGCACAGATACGCAGTATTTT. This codes for CASSQEWGLSTDTQYF.

V gene TRBV29-1 combines with J gene TRBJ2-7; D perhaps matches TRBD1 (5 bases). CDR3 length: 13 amino acids. Germline loops: CDR1 SQVTM, CDR2 ANQGSEA. The germline V and J ends were trimmed by 4 bases and 4 bases, with 14 bases remaining between them. CDR3 loop: CSVGTRPRYEQYF. The CDR3, as DNA: TGCAGCGTTGGGACACGGCCTCGGTACGAGCAGTACTTC.

This sequence joins TRBV11-3 and TRBJ2-7; 7 positions agree with TRBD2. CDR3 length equals 14 residues. V lost 5 bases, J lost 7 bases, and 11 bases stayed unmatched. From germline, CDR1 is SGHNT and CDR2 YENEEA. CDR3 DNA sequence: TGTGCCAGCAGCCCCCGGCCCGAGCGGGGAGAGCAGTACTTC. Translated, it gives CASSPRPERGEQYF.

The CDR3 DNA reads as TGTGCCAGCAGCTACGGCGGGGAGCTGTTTTTT. Amino acid sequence: CASSYGGELFF. J is TRBJ2-2 and V is TRBV28; D is undetermined. Germline assignment: CDR1 MDHEN and CDR2 SYDVKM. V lost 6 bases and J lost 7, with 6 bases in between. There are 11 residues in the CDR3.